This entry lists 3 T cell receptor beta chains sequenced from one sample in a study of OX40 agonist ivuxolimab in advanced cancers. Produced via immunoSEQ multiplex PCR; TCRdb's table is partial and in-frame only. The sample yields about 15,000 clones, about 81% seen once. The sample here was CD4+ or CD8+ T cells sorted from blood, taken in a trial of the OX40 agonist ivuxolimab. The source of these receptors is an adult with an advanced solid tumor such as melanoma, head and neck, liver or kidney cancer.

The chain has TRBV4-3 and TRBJ2-7; D remains ambiguous. There are 15 residues in the CDR3. CDR1 and CDR2 from the germline V gene are LGHNA and YSLEER. Deletions cut 0 bases from V and 5 bases from J, with 14 bases between. CDR3 DNA: TGCGCCAGCAGCCAAGATCCCGGGCAGGTGGACGAGCAGTACTTC. Protein: CASSQDPGQVDEQYF.

The genes are TRBV11-2 and TRBJ2-5; D unclear. V dropped 4 bases and J dropped 5 bases, with 8 bases sitting between them. CDR1 is SGHAT, CDR2 FQNNGV, per germline. CDR3 length: 12 amino acids. The DNA for the CDR3 is TGTGCCAGCAGCTCCGTAGGGGAGACCCAGTACTTC. Amino acids: CASSSVGETQYF.

The chain has TRBV19 and TRBJ2-7; 8 bases line up with TRBD1. Germline CDR1 and CDR2: LNHDA and SQIVND (reference sequence). This CDR3 comprises 14 residues. After removal of 4 bases from V and 2 bases from J, the junction contained 4 bases not matched to a gene. The CDR3 sequence: CASSTGQGPYEQYF. DNA of the CDR3: TGTGCCAGTAGTACTGGACAGGGCCCCTACGAGCAGTACTTC.